Sequencing of this T cell receptor (beta chain) was carried out in a study of T cell responses to AZD1222 COVID-19 vaccine. In the study overall: Both about-4-week and about-12-week second-dose recipients were combined. Study-level findings and limits: In a largely white British group with more females than males, clonal diversity was possibly underestimated. Receipt of two AZD1222 doses was followed by a rise in Spike-specific TCR breadth and depth.

Assay: immunoSEQ multiplex PCR; the TCRdb copy retains only in-frame clones and omits some. The sample lists around 120,000 clones, approximately 85% occurring once. Note on this clone: The antigen is unknown.

The CDR3 totals 15 residues. V lost 5 bases, J lost 5 bases, and 18 bases lay in between. Germline values: CDR1 LNHNV, CDR2 YYDKDF (reference sequence). The sample in question was peripheral blood, obtained on day 0 of AZD1222 vaccination. The rearrangement joins TRBV15 to TRBJ1-2; D is possibly TRBD1 (5 bases). This TCR was recovered from an adult in good health. The CDR3 nucleotides are TGTGCCACCAGCCCCGGAGACCTGGGACGGTATGGCTACACCTTC. Amino acids: CATSPGDLGRYGYTF. The full variable domain, in which reference TRBV15 and TRBJ1-2 provide the parts outside the CDR3, is DAMVIQNPRYQVTQFGKPVTLSCSQTLNHNVMYWYQQKSSQAPKLLFHYYDKDFNNEADTPDNFQSRRPNTSFCFLDIRSPGLGDTAMYLCATSPGDLGRYGYTFGSGTRLTVV.